This T cell receptor (beta chain) was identified during a study of neoadjuvant anti-PD-1 for oral cavity cancer. Turning to the study itself: Around day 43, patients without progression received a fourth nivolumab dose before surgery.

Germline CDR1 and CDR2: SGHDT and YYEEEE. Trimming stripped 4 bases from V and 11 bases from J, with 22 bases between. The CDR3 is made up of 16 amino acids. Some clones are missing from TCRdb's copy, which holds only in-frame ones; the method was immunoSEQ multiplex PCR. The table shows about 14,000 clones, with about two thirds occurring only once. The genes are TRBV5-6 and TRBJ1-6, with a tentative D call TRBD1 (6 bases). This clonotype was obtained from a person between 40 and 80 years old with oral cavity squamous cell carcinoma. The source was PBMCs, collected before nivolumab (anti-PD-1) treatment. Here the CDR3 reads CASSPWGGAVVAPLHF. The CDR3 DNA sequence: TGTGCCAGCAGCCCGTGGGGGGGGGCGGTGGTAGCACCCCTCCACTTT.